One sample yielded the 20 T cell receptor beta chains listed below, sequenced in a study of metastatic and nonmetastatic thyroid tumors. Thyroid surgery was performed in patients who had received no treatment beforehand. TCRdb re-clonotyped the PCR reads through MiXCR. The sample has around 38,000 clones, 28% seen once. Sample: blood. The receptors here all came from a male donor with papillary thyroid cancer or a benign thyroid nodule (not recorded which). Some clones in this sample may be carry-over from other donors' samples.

The CDR3 loop reads CASSPRRQVSYEQYF. DNA of the CDR3: TGTGCCAGCAGCCCCCGACGACAGGTATCATACGAGCAGTACTTC. This sequence joins TRBV7-8 and TRBJ2-7; TRBD1 might be the D (6 bases). The V end lost 5 bases, the J end lost 4 bases, and 18 bases lay between the germline ends. The CDR3 consists of 15 residues. CDR1 SGHVS and CDR2 FQNEAQ come from the germline V gene.

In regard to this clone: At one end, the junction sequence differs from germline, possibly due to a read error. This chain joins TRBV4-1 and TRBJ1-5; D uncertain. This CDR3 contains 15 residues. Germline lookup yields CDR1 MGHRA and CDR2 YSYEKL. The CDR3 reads CAISPTRRINLPQHF. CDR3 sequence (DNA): TGCGCCATCAGCCCCACCAGACGGATCAATCTGCCCCAGCATTTT.

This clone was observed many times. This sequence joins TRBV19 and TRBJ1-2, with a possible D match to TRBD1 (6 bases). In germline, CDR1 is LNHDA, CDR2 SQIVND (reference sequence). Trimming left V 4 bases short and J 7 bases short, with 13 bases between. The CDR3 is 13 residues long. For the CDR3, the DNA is TGTGCCAGTAGTACAAGCGGGGGGGCTGGCTACACCTTC. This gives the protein CASSTSGGAGYTF.

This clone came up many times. The CDR3 DNA reads as TGTGCCAGCGCTGAAGACCGGGACAGGTGGAATTCACCCCTCCACTTT. Its translation is CASAEDRDRWNSPLHF. The chain has TRBV2 and TRBJ1-6; TRBD1 aligns across 8 bases. Germline values: CDR1 SNHLY, CDR2 FYNNEI. This CDR3 contains 16 residues. V trimming: 8 bases; J trimming: 7 bases; junction bases outside the gene matches: 13. Together with reference TRBV2 and TRBJ1-6, the CDR3 gives the full variable domain: EPEVTQTPSHQVTQMGQEVILRCVPISNHLYFYWYRQILGQKVEFLVSFYNNEISEKSEIFDDQFSVERPDGSNFTLKIRSTKLEDSAMYFCASAEDRDRWNSPLHFGNGTRLTVT.

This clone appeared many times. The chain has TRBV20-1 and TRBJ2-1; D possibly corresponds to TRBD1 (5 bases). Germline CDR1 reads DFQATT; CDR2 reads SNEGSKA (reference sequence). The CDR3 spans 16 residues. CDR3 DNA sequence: TGCGGGGCTTCGATGAGACGCGGCGAACGATACAATGAGCAGTTCTTC. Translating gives CGASMRRGERYNEQFF.

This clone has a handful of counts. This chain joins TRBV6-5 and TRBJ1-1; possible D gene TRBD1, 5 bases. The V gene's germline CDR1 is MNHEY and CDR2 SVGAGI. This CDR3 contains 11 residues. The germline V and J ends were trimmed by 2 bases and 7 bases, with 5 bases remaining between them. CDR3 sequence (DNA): TGTGCCAGCAGTTACGGGGGTGAAGCTTTCTTT. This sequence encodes CASSYGGEAFF.

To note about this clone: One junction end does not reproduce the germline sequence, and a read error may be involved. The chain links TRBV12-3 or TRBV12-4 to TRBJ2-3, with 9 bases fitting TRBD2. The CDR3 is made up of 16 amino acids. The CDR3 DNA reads TGTGCCGGCAGTTTAGGTCTAGCGGGAATCACAGATACGCAGTATTTT. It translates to CAGSLGLAGITDTQYF.

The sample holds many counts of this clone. The CDR3 loop reads CASSLTKAYRDPHEAFF. In DNA form, the CDR3 reads TGTGCCAGCAGCTTAACCAAAGCCTACCGGGACCCGCATGAAGCTTTCTTT. This chain joins TRBV11-3 and TRBJ1-1, with D possibly matching TRBD1 (5 bases). This CDR3 has 17 amino acids. Trimming cost V 2 bases and J 7 bases, with 23 bases left between them. Germline V lookup: CDR1 SGHNT, CDR2 YENEEA.

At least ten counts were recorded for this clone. CDR3 nucleotide sequence: TGTGCCAGCAGCCCTAGGTCCGGGGGTAGGGACAATGAGCAGTTCTTC. It encodes CASSPRSGGRDNEQFF. The chain couples TRBV11-2 to TRBJ2-1; D possibly corresponds to TRBD2 (6 bases). V was clipped by 5 bases and J by 5 bases, with 19 bases between them. Germline loops: CDR1 SGHAT, CDR2 FQNNGV. This CDR3 contains 16 residues.

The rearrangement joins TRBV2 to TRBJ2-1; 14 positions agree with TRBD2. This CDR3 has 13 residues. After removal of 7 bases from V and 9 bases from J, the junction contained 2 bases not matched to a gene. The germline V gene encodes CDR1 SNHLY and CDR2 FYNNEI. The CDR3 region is CASTGLAGGEQFF. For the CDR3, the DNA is TGTGCCAGCACCGGACTAGCGGGGGGTGAGCAGTTCTTC.

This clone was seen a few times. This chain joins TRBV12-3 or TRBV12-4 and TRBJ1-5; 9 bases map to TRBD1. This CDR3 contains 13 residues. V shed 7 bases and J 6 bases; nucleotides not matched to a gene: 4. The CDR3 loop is CASTGQGLQPQHF. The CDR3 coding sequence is TGTGCCAGCACTGGACAGGGGCTTCAGCCCCAGCATTTT.

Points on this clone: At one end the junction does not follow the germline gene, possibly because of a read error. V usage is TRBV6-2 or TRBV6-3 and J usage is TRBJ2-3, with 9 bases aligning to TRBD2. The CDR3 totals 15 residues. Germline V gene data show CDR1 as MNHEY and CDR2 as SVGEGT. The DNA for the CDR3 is TGTGCCAACACCCCCCGCGGGACTAGCCAAGATACGAAGTATTTT. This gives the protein CANTPRGTSQDTKYF.

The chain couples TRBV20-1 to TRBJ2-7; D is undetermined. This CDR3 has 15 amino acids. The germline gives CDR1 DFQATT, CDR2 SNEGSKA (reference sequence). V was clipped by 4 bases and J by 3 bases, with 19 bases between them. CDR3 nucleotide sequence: TGCAGTGCTATACCCCGGCTGGCCGCTTTCTACGAGCAGTACTTC. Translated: CSAIPRLAAFYEQYF.

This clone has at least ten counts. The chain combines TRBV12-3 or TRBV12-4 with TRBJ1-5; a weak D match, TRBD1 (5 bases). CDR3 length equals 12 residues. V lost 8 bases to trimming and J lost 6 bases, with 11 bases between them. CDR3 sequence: CASCEGPQPQHF. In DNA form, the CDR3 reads TGTGCCAGCTGTGAGGGACCTCAGCCCCAGCATTTT.

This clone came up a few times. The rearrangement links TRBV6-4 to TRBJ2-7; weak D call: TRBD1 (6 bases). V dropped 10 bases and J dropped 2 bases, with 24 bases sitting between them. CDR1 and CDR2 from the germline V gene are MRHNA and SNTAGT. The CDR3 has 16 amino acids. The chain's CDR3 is CAIPYRDIPNTYEQYF. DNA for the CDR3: TGTGCCATCCCCTATAGGGACATTCCAAATACCTACGAGCAGTACTTC.

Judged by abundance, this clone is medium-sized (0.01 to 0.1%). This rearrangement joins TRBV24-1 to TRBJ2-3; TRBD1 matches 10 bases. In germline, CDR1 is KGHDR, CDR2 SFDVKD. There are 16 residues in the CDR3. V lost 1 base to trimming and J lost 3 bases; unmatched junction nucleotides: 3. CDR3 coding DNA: TGTGCCACCAGTGATTTAGGGGACAGGGGAACAGATACGCAGTATTTT. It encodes CATSDLGDRGTDTQYF.

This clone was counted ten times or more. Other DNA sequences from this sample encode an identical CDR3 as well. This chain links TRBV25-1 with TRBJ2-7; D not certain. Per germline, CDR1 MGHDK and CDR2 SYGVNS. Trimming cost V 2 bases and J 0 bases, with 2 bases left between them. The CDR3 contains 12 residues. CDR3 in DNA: TGTGCCAGCAGTGAAATCTCCTACGAGCAGTACTTC. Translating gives CASSEISYEQYF.

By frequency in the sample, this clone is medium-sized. The CDR3, as DNA: TGTGCCAGCAGTGAAGGGGCAGGGGGCTACGAGCAGTACTTC. It is translated as CASSEGAGGYEQYF. The chain employs TRBV6-4 and TRBJ2-7; 7 positions agree with TRBD1. The CDR3 has 14 residues. Trimming removed 3 bases from V and 3 bases from J; junction bases left unmatched: 5. The germline V gene has CDR1 MRHNA and CDR2 SNTAGT.

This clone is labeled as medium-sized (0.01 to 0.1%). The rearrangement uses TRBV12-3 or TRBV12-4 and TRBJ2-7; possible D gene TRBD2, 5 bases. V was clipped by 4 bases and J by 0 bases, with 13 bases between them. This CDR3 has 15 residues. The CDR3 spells CASSSGWRSSYEQYF. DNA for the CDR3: TGTGCCAGCAGTTCTGGCTGGAGGAGCTCCTACGAGCAGTACTTC.

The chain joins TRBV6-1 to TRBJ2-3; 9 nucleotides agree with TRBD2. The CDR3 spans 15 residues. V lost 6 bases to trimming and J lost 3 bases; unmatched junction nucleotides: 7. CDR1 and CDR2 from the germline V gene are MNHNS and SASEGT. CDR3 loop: CASRDPGLATDTQYF. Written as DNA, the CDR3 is TGTGCCAGCAGAGACCCGGGACTAGCAACAGATACGCAGTATTTT.